The 8 T cell receptor beta chains below were found in one sample sequenced in a study of blood T cells in healthy people across ages. Sample-barcoded 5' priming and a J-beta primer mix drove a second PCR of about 6 to 12 cycles. TCRdb independently ran MiXCR on the 5' RACE reads; one entry per CDR3 protein. The sample comprises 380,000 or so distinct CDR3 sequences, approximately 47% of which are singletons, and 51% rests with the top ten. Sequencing used blood. The receptors come from a man in his 60s in good health.

Only a few counts were recorded for this clonotype. This chain connects TRBV29-1 to TRBJ1-4; 8 bases are a match to TRBD1. CDR3 size: 12 residues. CDR1 and CDR2 (germline): SQVTM, ANQGSEA. V dropped 7 bases and J dropped 7; count of bases not matched to a gene: 5. CDR3 sequence: CSARQGPEKLFF. The CDR3 DNA sequence: TGCAGCGCACGACAGGGGCCTGAAAAACTGTTTTTT.

The V and J genes are TRBV5-1 and TRBJ2-7; 9 nucleotides match TRBD1. Germline trimming cut 2 bases from V and 0 bases from J; bases unmatched to any gene: 9. Germline V lookup: CDR1 SGHRS, CDR2 YFSETQ. The length of the CDR3 is 17 residues. The CDR3 DNA reads as TGCGCCAGCAGCTTATCCCCCACAGGGGGCTCCTCCTACGAGCAGTACTTC. This gives the protein CASSLSPTGGSSYEQYF.

This clonotype has only one observation. The chain is built from TRBV12-3 or TRBV12-4 and TRBJ2-7, with TRBD1 as a possible D gene (7 bases). V was cut by 7 bases and J by 4 bases, with 11 bases left in between. The CDR3 runs 12 residues. In nucleotides, the CDR3 is TGTGCCAGCACTTCAGGGGGGTACGAGCAGTACTTC. Its protein product is CASTSGGYEQYF.

The V call is TRBV28, the J call TRBJ2-5, with a possible D match to TRBD2 (7 bases). Trimming left V 6 bases short and J 3 bases short, with 20 bases between. Germline assignment: CDR1 MDHEN and CDR2 SYDVKM. CDR3 size: 16 residues. CDR3 in amino acids: CASRDARGGTKETQYF. As DNA, the CDR3 is TGTGCCAGCAGAGACGCGAGGGGGGGGACGAAAGAGACCCAGTACTTC.

DNA of the CDR3: TGTGCCAGCAGACTTTGGGCTAGCGGGACTAAAGATACGCAGTATTTT. Protein sequence: CASRLWASGTKDTQYF. The chain is built from TRBV28 and TRBJ2-3, with TRBD2 matching 9 bases. V was pared by 6 bases and J by 5 bases, with 12 bases of the junction left unmatched. The length of the CDR3 is 16 residues. Germline V gene data show CDR1 as MDHEN and CDR2 as SYDVKM.

This sequence joins TRBV28 and TRBJ2-1; D unclear. The J call may not be correct, given that the DNA end is closer to TRBJ2-7. The germline gives CDR1 MDHEN, CDR2 SYDVKM. This CDR3 is built from 12 residues. The CDR3 protein is CASSPPGWEQYF. For the CDR3, the DNA is TGTGCCAGCAGTCCACCGGGTTGGGAGCAGTACTTC.

The table lists this clonotype with a few counts. The rearrangement uses TRBV7-6 and TRBJ2-1; 8 positions match TRBD2. In germline, CDR1 is SGHVS, CDR2 FNYEAQ. CDR3 size: 20 residues. Germline trimming cut 0 bases from V and 4 bases from J; bases unmatched to any gene: 17. This CDR3 reads CASSLAAVELAEGFYNEQFF. CDR3 coding DNA: TGTGCCAGCAGCTTAGCCGCCGTTGAACTAGCGGAGGGATTTTACAATGAGCAGTTCTTC.

The chain carries TRBV29-1 and TRBJ2-1, with TRBD1 matching 9 bases. The CDR3 has 18 amino acids. Germline V gene lookup returns CDR1 SQVTM and CDR2 ANQGSEA. With 2 bases clipped from V and 3 bases from J, the junction kept 14 bases outside the gene matches. CDR3 region: CSVERARKQGAGYNEQFF. The CDR3 DNA sequence: TGCAGCGTTGAAAGGGCCCGAAAACAGGGGGCGGGCTACAATGAGCAGTTCTTC.